What follows are 5 T cell receptor beta chains derived from one specimen sequenced in a study of prognosis after radiotherapy for stage I lung cancer. Researchers used two-round multiplex PCR to amplify TCR beta CDR3 starting from genomic DNA. Gene-specific TRBV and TRBJ primers were used in PCR round one. TCRdb re-analysed the multiplex PCR reads in MiXCR, keeping a single row per CDR3 protein. This table has tens of thousands of distinct CDR3 sequences, around a quarter appearing once. Specimen: PBMCs, collected before or after stereotactic body radiation therapy (not recorded which). The origin of the receptors is a donor over 45 with non-small cell lung cancer.

This clonotype appeared many times. The V and J genes are TRBV6-5 and TRBJ1-1; 8 bases line up with TRBD1. CDR3 length equals 15 residues. In germline, CDR1 is MNHEY, CDR2 SVGAGI. V shed 0 bases and J 4 bases; nucleotides not matched to a gene: 4. This CDR3 is CASSYSLRGRTEAFF. The CDR3, as DNA: TGTGCCAGCAGTTACTCGCTCAGGGGGCGCACTGAAGCTTTCTTT.

The rearrangement joins TRBV20-1 to TRBJ2-1; TRBD2 matches at 10 bases. CDR3 length: 16 residues. In germline, CDR1 is DFQATT, CDR2 SNEGSKA (reference sequence). Trimming removed 6 bases from V and 5 bases from J; junction bases left unmatched: 13. The CDR3 is CSAKTSGARWNNEQFF. In nucleotides, the CDR3 is TGCAGTGCGAAAACTAGCGGGGCGAGGTGGAACAATGAGCAGTTCTTC.

This clonotype appeared many times. The chain combines TRBV3-1 with TRBJ2-3, with TRBD2 matching over 10 bases. After removal of 0 bases from V and 1 base from J, the junction contained 7 bases not matched to a gene. There are 18 residues in the CDR3. CDR1 LGHDT and CDR2 YNNKEL come from the germline V gene (reference sequence). The CDR3 DNA sequence: TGTGCCAGCAGCCAAGAAGGTTTAGCGGGAGGAGGCACAGATACGCAGTATTTT. The encoded protein is CASSQEGLAGGGTDTQYF.

This clonotype was picked up many times. The rearrangement uses TRBV6-5 and TRBJ2-7, with 8 bases fitting TRBD1. With 3 bases clipped from V and 5 bases from J, the junction kept 9 bases outside the gene matches. The CDR3 consists of 15 residues. The germline gives CDR1 MNHEY, CDR2 SVGAGI. CDR3 sequence reads: CASSYFQGAMDEQYF. The CDR3, as DNA: TGTGCCAGCAGTTATTTCCAGGGGGCGATGGACGAGCAGTACTTC.

This clonotype was detected ten times or more. The chain uses TRBV19 and TRBJ1-4; a weak D match, TRBD1 (5 bases). Germline V gives CDR1 LNHDA, CDR2 SQIVND (reference sequence). The CDR3 totals 13 residues. With 3 bases removed from V and 8 bases from J, the gap between germline ends came to 10 bases. The CDR3 nucleotides are TGTGCCAGTAGTATTGGGACTGCAGAAAAACTGTTTTTT. Its translation: CASSIGTAEKLFF.